This passage covers 18 T cell receptor beta chains from one sample sequenced in a study of early T cells in non-severe SARS-CoV-2 infection. MiXCR, run by TCRdb on the 5' RACE reads, gives a single entry per CDR3 protein. The sample has around 75,000 distinct CDR3 sequences; roughly a tenth are singletons. Source material: whole blood. The origin of the receptors is an adult who was a healthcare worker with PCR-confirmed SARS-CoV-2 infection or an uninfected control (not recorded which).

This clonotype was counted only a few times. The chain combines TRBV10-3 with TRBJ2-3, with 7 bases that match TRBD2. Germline CDR1 ENHRY, CDR2 SYGVKD. The CDR3 covers 13 residues. V was pared by 6 bases and J by 3 bases, with 3 bases of the junction left unmatched. The CDR3 bases are TGTGCCATCAGGGCGGGAGAGACAGATACGCAGTATTTT. It yields the protein CAIRAGETDTQYF.

This clonotype was seen ten or more times. The chain is built from TRBV6-1 and TRBJ2-6, with D hard to call. Per germline, CDR1 MNHNS and CDR2 SASEGT. The CDR3 is 14 residues long. Trimming stripped 4 bases from V and 0 bases from J, with 4 bases between. CDR3 sequence (DNA): TGTGCCAGCAGTGCTACCTCTGGGGCCAACGTCCTGACTTTC. It translates to CASSATSGANVLTF.

This clonotype has just a few counts. The chain links TRBV5-6 to TRBJ2-5, with D possibly TRBD2 on 5 matching bases. Germline CDR1 reads SGHDT; CDR2 reads YYEEEE. The length of the CDR3 is 13 residues. The V end lost 2 bases, the J end lost 4 bases, and 9 bases lay between the germline ends. The CDR3 sequence: CASSFRDRETQYF. CDR3 in DNA: TGTGCCAGCAGCTTCCGGGATCGAGAGACCCAGTACTTC.

This clonotype turned up a few times. DNA for the CDR3: TGTGCCAGCAGCCGGCCTACTAGCGGAACTTACGAGCAGTACTTC. It translates to CASSRPTSGTYEQYF. The genes are TRBV5-4 and TRBJ2-7, with 8 bases lining up with TRBD2. CDR3 size: 15 residues. V lost 4 bases and J lost 4; bases outside the gene matches: 10. Germline-derived CDR1 and CDR2 are SGHNT and YYREEE (reference sequence).

Many counts were recorded for this clonotype. The V gene is TRBV18, the J gene TRBJ2-7; 8 nucleotides align to TRBD1. Germline CDR1 is KGHSH and CDR2 is LQKENI. Unmatched junction bases numbered 5, after V lost 3 bases and J lost 7 bases. The CDR3 has 13 residues. The CDR3 coding sequence is TGTGCCAGCTCACCTTCGACAGGGGAAGAGCAGTACTTC. Its translation: CASSPSTGEEQYF.

This clonotype has more than one count but fewer than ten. This chain connects TRBV20-1 to TRBJ1-1; 7 bases align to TRBD1. Germline CDR1 and CDR2: DFQATT and SNEGSKA (reference sequence). V was clipped by 6 bases and J by 6 bases; unmatched bases: 13. The CDR3 runs 14 residues. The CDR3 is CSADNRQGNAEAFF. The CDR3 DNA reads as TGCAGTGCCGACAATAGACAGGGTAACGCTGAAGCTTTCTTT.

This clonotype was seen at least ten times. V is TRBV20-1 and J is TRBJ2-3, with a possible D match to TRBD2 (6 bases). Germline assignment: CDR1 DFQATT and CDR2 SNEGSKA (reference sequence). The CDR3 is made up of 14 amino acids. The V gene lost 6 bases and the J gene lost 2 bases, with 15 bases spanning the gap. CDR3 DNA sequence: TGCAGTGCCCTCGCCCCGGGAGACACAGATACGCAGTATTTT. Translating gives CSALAPGDTDTQYF.

This clonotype was counted ten times or more. The chain employs TRBV29-1 and TRBJ2-3; maybe TRBD1 (5 bases). The germline V gene has CDR1 SQVTM and CDR2 ANQGSEA. The CDR3 extends over 12 amino acids. V lost 7 bases, J lost 8 bases, and 16 bases lay in between. The DNA of the CDR3 is TGCAGCGCAGCCTATGCAGGGTCTACGCAGTATTTT. It yields the protein CSAAYAGSTQYF.

This clonotype showed up many times. The gene calls are TRBV7-9 and TRBJ1-6; the match to TRBD1 covers 9 bases. There are 16 residues in the CDR3. J was trimmed by 7 bases and V by 5 bases; bases with no gene match: 9. Germline loops: CDR1 SEHNR, CDR2 FQNEAQ (reference sequence). The CDR3: CASSPQGQGVNSPLHF. Written as DNA, the CDR3 is TGTGCCAGCAGCCCCCAGGGACAGGGCGTCAATTCACCCCTCCACTTT.

Ten or more counts support this clonotype. The chain uses TRBV5-5 and TRBJ2-2; TRBD2 matches at 10 bases. Germline V gene data show CDR1 as SGHKS and CDR2 as YYEKEE (reference sequence). After removal of 0 bases from V and 6 bases from J, the junction contained 2 bases not matched to a gene. CDR3 length equals 15 residues. The CDR3: CASSLGTSGPGELFF. The CDR3, as DNA: TGTGCCAGCAGCTTGGGGACTAGCGGACCCGGGGAGCTGTTTTTT.

This clonotype has at least ten counts. J is TRBJ1-6 and V is TRBV18; maybe TRBD1 (6 bases). CDR1 is KGHSH and CDR2 is LQKENI in the germline V gene. V lost 6 bases and J lost 7, with 13 bases in between. The CDR3 length is 14 residues. CDR3 protein: CASSSGQLNSPLHF. The CDR3 coding sequence is TGTGCCAGCTCGTCCGGACAGTTAAATTCACCCCTCCACTTT. Variable domain in full (rest from reference TRBV18 and TRBJ1-6): NAGVMQNPRHLVRRRGQEARLRCSPMKGHSHVYWYRQLPEEGLKFMVYLQKENIIDESGMPKERFSAEFPKEGPSILRIQQVVRGDSAAYFCASSSGQLNSPLHFGNGTRLTVT.

This clonotype was recorded at least ten times. The chain employs TRBV28 and TRBJ1-1; D is uncertain. V was cut by 5 bases and J by 1 base, with 5 bases left in between. Germline V gives CDR1 MDHEN, CDR2 SYDVKM. The CDR3 has 12 amino acids. This CDR3 is CASSLQNTEAFF. The CDR3 nucleotides are TGTGCCAGCAGTCTCCAGAACACTGAAGCTTTCTTT.

The chain employs TRBV29-1 and TRBJ2-3; no clear D gene. The CDR3 sequence is 12 residues long. Germline loops: CDR1 SQVTM, CDR2 ANQGSEA. Trimming stripped 0 bases from V and 8 bases from J, with 9 bases between. The CDR3 here is CSVEETKGTQYF. CDR3 DNA: TGCAGCGTTGAAGAAACGAAGGGTACGCAGTATTTT.

CDR3 coding DNA: TGCGCCAGCAGCCAATCCCAGGGGGGCATCCAAGAGACCCAGTACTTC. Protein sequence: CASSQSQGGIQETQYF. The chain joins TRBV4-3 to TRBJ2-5; possible D gene TRBD1, 7 bases. The germline CDR1 and CDR2 sequences are LGHNA and YSLEER. Trimming removed 2 bases from V and 1 base from J, with 14 bases in between. This CDR3 comprises 16 residues.

This clonotype occurred many times. This sequence joins TRBV7-2 and TRBJ2-7; the match to TRBD2 covers 10 bases. This CDR3 is built from 14 residues. The V gene end was trimmed by 8 bases and the J gene end by 2 bases; junction bases not matched to a gene: 6. Germline-derived CDR1 and CDR2 are SGHTA and FQGNSA. CDR3 DNA: TGTGCCAGCCGATCTAGCGGGGGAACCTACGAGCAGTACTTC. As protein: CASRSSGGTYEQYF.

This clonotype was found many times. This chain uses TRBV29-1 with TRBJ2-2; D is perhaps TRBD1 (5 bases). Germline-derived CDR1 and CDR2 are SQVTM and ANQGSEA. This CDR3 region has 14 residues. V lost 4 bases, J lost 1 base, and 10 bases lay in between. In DNA form, the CDR3 reads TGCAGCGTTGCCAGGGCAAAGAACACCGGGGAGCTGTTTTTT. This sequence encodes CSVARAKNTGELFF.

This chain connects TRBV7-3 to TRBJ2-1; a possible D gene is TRBD1 (6 bases). The V end lost 5 bases, the J end lost 2 bases, and 13 bases lay between the germline ends. CDR1 is SGHTA and CDR2 is FQGTGA in the germline V gene. The CDR3 consists of 15 residues. CDR3 amino acids: CASSLQGFAYNEQFF. CDR3 sequence (DNA): TGTGCCAGCAGCCTACAGGGTTTCGCCTACAATGAGCAGTTCTTC.

This clonotype showed up many times. CDR3 bases: TGTGCCAGCAGCCAAGATCGCCGGAGCTCTGGAAACACCATATATTTT. This codes for CASSQDRRSSGNTIYF. The V gene is TRBV4-2, the J gene TRBJ1-3, with unresolved D. This CDR3 contains 16 residues. The germline gives CDR1 LGHNA, CDR2 YNFKEQ. Trimming took off 0 bases at V and 0 bases at J, with 9 bases between the two ends.